The clone carrying this T cell receptor beta chain was seen only a few times. Its antigen is unknown. CDR1 and CDR2 from the germline V gene are GTSNPN and SVGIG (reference sequence). The CDR3 is 15 amino acids. Trimming left V 2 bases short and J 6 bases short, with 19 bases between. FACS sorted CD4+ or CD8+ T cells into CD45RA+ naive and CD45RO+ memory. The sample originates from a study of regulatory dendritic cells for organ transplantation. Study-level findings and limits: Memory CD8+ clonal expansion seemed more limited with regulatory than mature dendritic cells. Between individuals, the alloreactive memory CD8+ T cell pool differed considerably.

The repertoire was sequenced with immunoSEQ multiplex PCR; TCRdb's copy has only in-frame clones and lacks some. The sample comprises under 30,000 clones, 60% to 80% of which are singletons, and roughly 2.2% rests with the top ten. J is TRBJ1-1 and V is TRBV30; D may be TRBD1 (6 bases). The sample taken for sequencing was memory CD4+ T cells from blood. Subset denoted: CD45RO+ memory T cells. The source of this sequence is a human donor in good health. In DNA form, the CDR3 reads TGTGCCTGGAGTACCCACCCGGCAGGGGAGGCTGAAGCTTTCTTT. Encoded protein: CAWSTHPAGEAEAFF.